These 16 T cell receptor beta chains share one sample of origin, sequenced in a study of T cells after yellow fever vaccination. TCRdb fed the 5' RACE reads into MiXCR, producing one record per CDR3 protein. The sample comprises roughly 120,000 distinct CDR3 sequences, 6% to 8% of which are singletons, and nearly 2.5% rests with the top ten. Source: CD4+ T cells sorted from PBMCs, taken 9 to 10 days after the first yellow fever vaccination. The origin of the receptors is a man aged 18-30 years who received the YFV17D yellow fever vaccine.

This clonotype was counted many times. This rearrangement joins TRBV10-1 to TRBJ2-3; a possible D gene is TRBD1 (6 bases). Deletions cut 4 bases from V and 5 bases from J, with 16 bases between. The CDR3 is 15 amino acids. Germline V lookup: CDR1 WNHNN, CDR2 SYGVQD (reference sequence). The chain's CDR3 is CASSGGRGQQDTQYF. For the CDR3, the DNA is TGCGCCAGCAGTGGAGGCAGGGGACAACAAGATACGCAGTATTTT.

This clonotype was seen ten or more times. The chain has TRBV18 and TRBJ2-5, with 7 bases fitting TRBD1. The CDR3 totals 14 residues. The V gene end was trimmed by 6 bases and the J gene end by 0 bases; junction bases not matched to a gene: 4. Germline loops: CDR1 KGHSH, CDR2 LQKENI. CDR3: CASSLTGDQETQYF. CDR3 in DNA: TGTGCCAGCTCCCTTACAGGGGACCAAGAGACCCAGTACTTC. The full variable domain, in which reference TRBV18 and TRBJ2-5 provide the parts outside the CDR3, is NAGVMQNPRHLVRRRGQEARLRCSPMKGHSHVYWYRQLPEEGLKFMVYLQKENIIDESGMPKERFSAEFPKEGPSILRIQQVVRGDSAAYFCASSLTGDQETQYFGPGTRLLVL.

The table lists this clonotype with many counts. The chain carries TRBV18 and TRBJ2-7, with TRBD1 matching 9 bases. Germline CDR1 KGHSH, CDR2 LQKENI. This CDR3 contains 12 residues. With V trimmed by 6 bases and J by 9 bases, 6 bases remained unmatched. CDR3 protein: CASSRDRGAQYF. The DNA of the CDR3 is TGTGCCAGCTCCCGAGACAGGGGGGCGCAGTACTTC.

The sample holds many counts of this clonotype. The rearrangement uses TRBV10-1 and TRBJ1-4; possible D gene TRBD1, 5 bases. The CDR3 is 14 residues long. Deletions cut 4 bases from V and 8 bases from J, with 14 bases between. The germline CDR1 and CDR2 sequences are WNHNN and SYGVQD (reference sequence). The chain's CDR3 is CASSAGPGDEKLFF. As DNA, the CDR3 is TGCGCCAGCAGTGCGGGACCCGGGGACGAAAAACTGTTTTTT.

This clonotype appeared many times. V gene TRBV20-1 combines with J gene TRBJ2-5; 8 bases are shared with TRBD2. The CDR3 totals 14 residues. Germline trimming cut 0 bases from V and 7 bases from J; bases unmatched to any gene: 7. From germline, CDR1 is DFQATT and CDR2 SNEGSKA (reference sequence). Here the CDR3 DNA reads TGCAGTGCTAGAGATGCTAGCGGGTCGGGGACCCAGTACTTC. Translated, it gives CSARDASGSGTQYF.

In the case of this clonotype: A much larger clone lies one base from this, so it may be a read error. V and J are TRBV15 and TRBJ1-5, with D possibly matching TRBD1 (5 bases). Germline V gene sequence: CDR1 LNHNV, CDR2 YYDKDF (reference sequence). This CDR3 has 15 residues. The CDR3 here is CATSRVGVSKQPQHF. The CDR3 bases are TGTGCCACCAGCAGAGTGGGGGTTAGCAAACAGCCCCAGCATTTT. The complete variable domain, with remaining parts taken from reference TRBV15 and TRBJ1-5, reads DAMVIQNPRYQVTQFGKPVTLSCSQTLNHNVMYWYQQKSSQAPKLLFHYYDKDFNNEADTPDNFQSRRPNTSFCFLDIRSPGLGDTAMYLCATSRVGVSKQPQHFGDGTRLSIL.

This clonotype was counted at least ten times. V usage is TRBV4-1 and J usage is TRBJ1-1; D not certain. Germline V CDR1 and CDR2: MGHRA, YSYEKL. This CDR3 contains 14 residues. The V and J ends lost 7 bases and 4 bases respectively, with 16 bases between them. In DNA, the CDR3 is TGCGCCAGCACCCCGCGAGGGATTCGCACTGAAGCTTTCTTT. Residues: CASTPRGIRTEAFF.

This clonotype has ten or more counts. The V call is TRBV20-1, the J call TRBJ1-1; no reliable D call. The CDR3 loop spans 10 amino acids. Trimming shortened V by 1 base and J by 10 bases, and 7 bases separated the two germline ends. CDR1 is DFQATT and CDR2 is SNEGSKA in the germline V gene (reference sequence). CDR3 protein: CSARVVTAFF. CDR3 sequence (DNA): TGCAGTGCTAGAGTAGTTACAGCTTTCTTT.

This clonotype was counted many times. The V gene is TRBV7-2, the J gene TRBJ2-3, with unresolved D. The CDR3 length is 13 residues. V was pared by 7 bases and J by 2 bases, with 10 bases between. Germline V lookup: CDR1 SGHTA, CDR2 FQGNSA. The CDR3 region is CASTITSTDTQYF. CDR3 bases: TGTGCCAGCACCATCACCTCCACAGATACGCAGTATTTT.

This clonotype was counted between two and nine times. The chain is built from TRBV12-3 or TRBV12-4 and TRBJ1-1, with TRBD1 as a possible D gene (5 bases). The V end was cut by 5 bases, the J end by 5 bases, with 18 bases between. This CDR3 is 15 amino acids long. CDR3 protein: CASSGSGTDRTEAFF. CDR3 coding DNA: TGTGCCAGCAGTGGATCCGGGACCGATAGAACTGAAGCTTTCTTT.

The CDR3, as DNA: TGTGCCAGCTCACCGCGACAGGGGAATTCTGAAGCTTTCTTT. This sequence encodes CASSPRQGNSEAFF. V usage is TRBV18 and J usage is TRBJ1-1; 8 bases align to TRBD1. CDR3 length: 14 residues. The V gene end was trimmed by 3 bases and the J gene end by 6 bases; junction bases not matched to a gene: 6. CDR1 is KGHSH and CDR2 is LQKENI in the germline V gene.

There are many counts of this clonotype. The CDR3 DNA sequence: TGCGCCAGCAGCGTTAGCGGGGACTACAATGAGCAGTTCTTC. This gives the protein CASSVSGDYNEQFF. The chain combines TRBV5-1 with TRBJ2-1; 8 bases line up with TRBD2. The germline gives CDR1 SGHRS, CDR2 YFSETQ. V lost 4 bases and J lost 3; bases outside the gene matches: 3. The CDR3 has 14 residues.

This clonotype was observed many times. The genes are TRBV28 and TRBJ2-3; 7 positions agree with TRBD2. This CDR3 is built from 14 residues. V shed 6 bases, J shed 4 bases, and the junction held 7 bases outside the gene matches. Germline lookup yields CDR1 MDHEN and CDR2 SYDVKM. CDR3 loop: CASSRGLVSDTQYF. The CDR3 DNA follows: TGTGCCAGCAGCCGAGGACTAGTTTCAGATACGCAGTATTTT.

This clonotype occurred many times. The V call is TRBV18, the J call TRBJ2-7; no definite D call. Germline values: CDR1 KGHSH, CDR2 LQKENI. Trimming cost V 2 bases and J 5 bases, with 7 bases left between them. This CDR3 region has 12 residues. This CDR3 reads CASSPRVNEQYF. The CDR3 DNA sequence: TGTGCCAGCTCACCAAGGGTGAACGAGCAGTACTTC.

The table lists this clonotype with many counts. V gene TRBV7-2 combines with J gene TRBJ2-2, with D possibly matching TRBD1 (5 bases). Trimming took off 0 bases at V and 4 bases at J, with 9 bases between the two ends. Germline CDR1 SGHTA, CDR2 FQGNSA. The CDR3 runs to 15 residues. The DNA for the CDR3 is TGTGCCAGCAGCTTAGCGGGGCTAGTCACCGGGGAGCTGTTTTTT. Translated, it gives CASSLAGLVTGELFF.

This clonotype was seen ten or more times. This chain uses TRBV6-5 with TRBJ2-1; D unclear. Trimming removed 2 bases at V and 2 bases at J, with 16 bases between. The germline V gene has CDR1 MNHEY and CDR2 SVGAGI. The CDR3 length is 17 residues. In DNA form, the CDR3 reads TGTGCCAGCAGTTACGTTCGCTCCCCCGGACCCTACAATGAGCAGTTCTTC. Its protein is CASSYVRSPGPYNEQFF.